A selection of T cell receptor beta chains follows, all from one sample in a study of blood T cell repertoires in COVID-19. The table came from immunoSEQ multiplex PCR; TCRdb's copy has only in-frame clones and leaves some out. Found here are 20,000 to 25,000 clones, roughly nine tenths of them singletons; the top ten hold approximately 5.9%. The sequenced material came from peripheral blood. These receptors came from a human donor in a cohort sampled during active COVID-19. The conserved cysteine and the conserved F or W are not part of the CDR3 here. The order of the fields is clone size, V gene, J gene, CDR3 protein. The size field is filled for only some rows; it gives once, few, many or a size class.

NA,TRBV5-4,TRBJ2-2,ASSPPGTGELF
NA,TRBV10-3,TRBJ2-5,AISDGEGETQY
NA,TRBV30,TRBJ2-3,AWSTGTGNTDTQY
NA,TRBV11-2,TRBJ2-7,ASRGLAGAGREQY
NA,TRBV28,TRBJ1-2,ASSSQGQGFYGYT
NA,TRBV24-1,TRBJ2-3,ATAPGGAGDTQY
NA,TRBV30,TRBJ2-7,AWSVIDEQY
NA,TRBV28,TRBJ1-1,ASSPLGVFDRMNTEAF
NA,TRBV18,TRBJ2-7,ASSLGTESYEQY
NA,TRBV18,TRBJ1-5,ASSPTGTQPQH
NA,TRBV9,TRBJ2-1,ASSVRLAGVNEQF
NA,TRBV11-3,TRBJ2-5,ASSPRTTQETQY
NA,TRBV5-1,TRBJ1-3,ASSLESGNTIY
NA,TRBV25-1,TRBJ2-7,ASSESGGGDSYEQY
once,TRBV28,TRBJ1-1,ASTIRPGQGSLGTEAF
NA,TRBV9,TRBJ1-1,ASSVGQGNTEAF
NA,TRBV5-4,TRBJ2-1,ASSLLQGSAYNEQF
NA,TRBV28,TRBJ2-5,ASTGPGQGNQETQY
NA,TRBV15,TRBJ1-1,ATSRSGGRGTEAF
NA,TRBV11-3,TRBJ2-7,ASSSRQSTYEQY
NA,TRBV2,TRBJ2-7,ASSEEVAGASYEQY